These T cell receptor beta chains were read from a single sample in a study of cytomegalovirus exposure and HLA in healthy donors. The assay was immunoSEQ multiplex PCR, and TCRdb's table has in-frame clones only and misses some. The sample lists about 120,000 clones, about 74% occurring once. Sequences were obtained from PBMCs. The origin of the receptors is a woman in her thirties or forties in good health and CMV-seropositive. Each CDR3 is given with its conserved first and last residue. The D gene is left open where the match is weak. Only some rows state a clone size, as once, few, many or a class for expanded clones.

j_call: TRBJ1-2; v_call: TRBV19; clone_size: .; d_call: .; cdr3_nt: TGTGCCAGTAGTCTTCAGACTAACTATGGCTACACCTTC; cdr3_aa: CASSLQTNYGYTF
j_call: TRBJ2-3; v_call: TRBV5-1; clone_size: .; d_call: .; cdr3_nt: TGCGCCAGCAGCTTGCTCCCGCGGAGCACAGATACGCAGTATTTT; cdr3_aa: CASSLLPRSTDTQYF
j_call: TRBJ2-4; v_call: TRBV5-1; clone_size: .; d_call: .; cdr3_nt: TGCGCCAGCAGCTTGGGGGGGCTGGGAAACATTCAGTACTTC; cdr3_aa: CASSLGGLGNIQYF
j_call: TRBJ2-5; v_call: TRBV5-1; clone_size: .; d_call: TRBD1; cdr3_nt: TGCGCCAGCAGCCCAGGGGGCGTGGGTCAAGAGACCCAGTACTTC; cdr3_aa: CASSPGGVGQETQYF
j_call: TRBJ2-5; v_call: TRBV14; clone_size: .; d_call: TRBD1; cdr3_nt: TGTGCCAGCAGCGCCCTTGGGACAGGGGTCCAAGAGACCCAGTACTTC; cdr3_aa: CASSALGTGVQETQYF
j_call: TRBJ2-7; v_call: TRBV18; clone_size: few; d_call: .; cdr3_nt: TGTGCCAGCTCACCAGGCCGGAGCCACGAGCAGTACTTC; cdr3_aa: CASSPGRSHEQYF
j_call: TRBJ2-4; v_call: TRBV5-5; clone_size: once; d_call: .; cdr3_nt: TGTGCCAGCAGCCCGGACATTACAGCCAAAAACATTCAGTACTTC; cdr3_aa: CASSPDITAKNIQYF
j_call: TRBJ2-7; v_call: TRBV4-1; clone_size: .; d_call: TRBD1; cdr3_nt: TGCGCCAGCAGCCAAGAGACAGGGGGTTCCTACGAGCAGTACTTC; cdr3_aa: CASSQETGGSYEQYF
j_call: TRBJ1-4; v_call: TRBV5-4; clone_size: .; d_call: .; cdr3_nt: TGTGCCAGCAGCTTGGAGCCTTCCCGTAATGAAAAACTGTTTTTT; cdr3_aa: CASSLEPSRNEKLFF
j_call: TRBJ1-1; v_call: TRBV6-1; clone_size: .; d_call: TRBD1; cdr3_nt: TGTGCCAGCAGAGGGGACAGACAAGCTTTCTTT; cdr3_aa: CASRGDRQAFF
j_call: TRBJ2-5; v_call: TRBV11-2; clone_size: few; d_call: TRBD2; cdr3_nt: TGTGCCAGCAGCTTAAGCGGGAGACAAGAGACCCAGTACTTC; cdr3_aa: CASSLSGRQETQYF
j_call: TRBJ2-1; v_call: TRBV9; clone_size: .; d_call: TRBD2; cdr3_nt: TGTGCCAGCAGCGTAGCTACCGGACTAGCGGGTTCCTACAATGAGCAGTTCTTC; cdr3_aa: CASSVATGLAGSYNEQFF
j_call: TRBJ2-7; v_call: TRBV27; clone_size: .; d_call: .; cdr3_nt: TGTGCCAGCAGTTCGGTCCCCCGTCGCGAGCAGTACTTC; cdr3_aa: CASSSVPRREQYF
j_call: TRBJ2-1; v_call: TRBV4-3; clone_size: few; d_call: .; cdr3_nt: TGCGCCAGCAGCCAAGGGGCCCCCTTCTTC; cdr3_aa: CASSQGAPFF
j_call: TRBJ1-6; v_call: TRBV15; clone_size: .; d_call: .; cdr3_nt: TGTGCCACCAGCAGAGAGAGAAGGAGGCAGGGGAATTCACCCCTCCACTTT; cdr3_aa: CATSRERRRQGNSPLHF
j_call: TRBJ2-5; v_call: TRBV5-4; clone_size: .; d_call: .; cdr3_nt: TGTGCCAGCTCTTGGGAGAAAGAGACCCAGTACTTC; cdr3_aa: CASSWEKETQYF
j_call: TRBJ1-2; v_call: TRBV13; clone_size: .; d_call: TRBD1; cdr3_nt: TGTGCCAGCAGCTCGCAGGGGGCCGAAGTTGATGGCTACACCTTC; cdr3_aa: CASSSQGAEVDGYTF
j_call: TRBJ2-3; v_call: TRBV6-1; clone_size: few; d_call: TRBD2; cdr3_nt: TGTGCCAGCAGGGAAAGGGGACTAGCGGGGCGCACAGATACGCAGTATTTT; cdr3_aa: CASRERGLAGRTDTQYF
j_call: TRBJ2-7; v_call: TRBV27; clone_size: .; d_call: TRBD1; cdr3_nt: TGTGCCACCATGGGGACAGGGATCAACGAGCAGTACTTC; cdr3_aa: CATMGTGINEQYF
j_call: TRBJ2-1; v_call: TRBV5-1; clone_size: .; d_call: .; cdr3_nt: TGCGCCAGCAGCTTGGTTGGGGCGAGGTATGGTGAGCAGTTCTTC; cdr3_aa: CASSLVGARYGEQFF
j_call: TRBJ1-4; v_call: TRBV7-9; clone_size: .; d_call: TRBD1; cdr3_nt: TGTGCCAGCAGCGTTTACAGGGGGGCTAATGAAAAACTGTTTTTT; cdr3_aa: CASSVYRGANEKLFF
j_call: TRBJ2-2; v_call: TRBV4-3; clone_size: .; d_call: TRBD2; cdr3_nt: TGCGCCAGCAGCCAAGAGACTAGCGGGAGCCGTCTTTCGAACACCGGGGAGCTGTTTTTT; cdr3_aa: CASSQETSGSRLSNTGELFF
j_call: TRBJ2-7; v_call: TRBV2; clone_size: .; d_call: TRBD1; cdr3_nt: TGTGCCAGTAAGGGACAGGGCAGCTCCTACGAGCAGTACTTC; cdr3_aa: CASKGQGSSYEQYF
j_call: TRBJ1-1; v_call: TRBV29-1; clone_size: .; d_call: TRBD1; cdr3_nt: TGCAGCGCCCCGGGACAGGGGTTTGGACCCGGTGAAGCTTTCTTT; cdr3_aa: CSAPGQGFGPGEAFF
j_call: TRBJ2-1; v_call: TRBV11-3; clone_size: .; d_call: .; cdr3_nt: TGTGCCAGCAGCTTAGGGCTAGTTTCACGTAATGAGCAGTTCTTC; cdr3_aa: CASSLGLVSRNEQFF
j_call: TRBJ1-6; v_call: TRBV5-4; clone_size: .; d_call: .; cdr3_nt: TGTGCCAGCAGCAGGGGGTCAGGGGCCTATGGGAATTCACCCCTCCACTTT; cdr3_aa: CASSRGSGAYGNSPLHF
j_call: TRBJ2-2; v_call: TRBV5-1; clone_size: .; d_call: .; cdr3_nt: TGCGCCAGCAGCTTGCAAGGACTGGAGAACACCGGGGAGCTGTTTTTT; cdr3_aa: CASSLQGLENTGELFF